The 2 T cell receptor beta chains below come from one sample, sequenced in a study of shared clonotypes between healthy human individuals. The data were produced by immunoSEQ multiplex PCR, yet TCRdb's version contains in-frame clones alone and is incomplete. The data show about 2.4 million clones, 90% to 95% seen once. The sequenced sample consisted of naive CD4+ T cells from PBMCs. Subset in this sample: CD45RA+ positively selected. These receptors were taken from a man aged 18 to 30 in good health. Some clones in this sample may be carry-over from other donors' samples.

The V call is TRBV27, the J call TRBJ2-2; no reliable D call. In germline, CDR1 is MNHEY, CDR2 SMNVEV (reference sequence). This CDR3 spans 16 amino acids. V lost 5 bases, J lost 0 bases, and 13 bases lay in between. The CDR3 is CASSLWAVANTGELFF. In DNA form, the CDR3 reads TGTGCCAGCAGTCTTTGGGCGGTCGCGAACACCGGGGAGCTGTTTTTT.

The CDR3 sequence: CASSRRVMGTGGYEQYF. The DNA of the CDR3 is TGTGCCAGCAGCCGTCGTGTCATGGGGACAGGGGGATACGAGCAGTACTTC. The chain is built from TRBV5-5 and TRBJ2-7; 11 bases are shared with TRBD1. The CDR3 loop spans 17 amino acids. V trimming: 4 bases; J trimming: 4 bases; junction bases outside the gene matches: 13. Germline V gene lookup returns CDR1 SGHKS and CDR2 YYEKEE (reference sequence).